These 10 T cell receptor beta chains came from one sample sequenced in a study of blood T cells in healthy people across ages. With a J-beta primer mix and a sample-barcoded 5' primer, a second PCR ran roughly 6 to 11 cycles. One entry per CDR3 protein, called by TCRdb with MiXCR from the 5' RACE reads. The data hold about 1,500,000 distinct CDR3 sequences, with about 28% observed a single time. The sequenced sample was blood. These receptors were taken from a woman in her 30s in good health.

This chain connects TRBV9 to TRBJ2-3; no definite D call. The germline V gene has CDR1 SGDLS and CDR2 YYNGEE. V was trimmed by 3 bases and J by 0 bases, leaving 8 bases between them. The CDR3 has 14 amino acids. The CDR3 DNA reads TGTGCCAGCAGCGCGAGACCTAGCACAGATACGCAGTATTTT. Translation: CASSARPSTDTQYF.

This clonotype was counted once. At one end the junction does not follow the germline gene, possibly because of a read error. V gene TRBV20-1 combines with J gene TRBJ2-7; D is ambiguous. Germline V CDR1 and CDR2: DFQATT, SNEGSKA (reference sequence). The CDR3 spans 11 residues. CDR3 coding DNA: TGCAGGGCTAGAGCAAACTACGAGCAGTACTTC. Its translation: CRARANYEQYF.

DNA for the CDR3: TGTGCCAGCTCAATCAGGGCAGGGGACTATGGCTACACCTTC. Its protein product is CASSIRAGDYGYTF. The rearrangement uses TRBV18 and TRBJ1-2; tentatively, D is TRBD1 (6 bases). The CDR3 is made up of 14 amino acids. The V gene's germline CDR1 is KGHSH and CDR2 LQKENI. V dropped 5 bases and J dropped 3 bases, with 13 bases sitting between them.

This clonotype has at least ten counts. The J gene is TRBJ2-1, the V gene TRBV20-1, with a possible D match to TRBD2 (5 bases). Germline V gene data show CDR1 as DFQATT and CDR2 as SNEGSKA (reference sequence). V shed 2 bases and J shed 4 bases, with 12 bases lying between them. This CDR3 has 14 amino acids. DNA of the CDR3: TGCAGTGCTAGATTCTCGGGGTCTTACAATGAGCAGTTCTTC. This sequence encodes CSARFSGSYNEQFF.

This chain uses TRBV6-6 with TRBJ2-3, with no clear D. V was pared by 2 bases and J by 2 bases, with 8 bases between. The CDR3 is 14 amino acids. CDR1 and CDR2 (germline): MNHNY, SVGAGI (reference sequence). This CDR3 is CASSYPMDTDTQYF. The CDR3 nucleotides read TGTGCCAGCAGTTACCCCATGGACACAGATACGCAGTATTTT.

This sequence joins TRBV20-1 and TRBJ2-7; weak D call: TRBD1 (6 bases). Germline CDR1 reads DFQATT; CDR2 reads SNEGSKA (reference sequence). Between the trimmed V and J ends, which lost 0 bases and 2 bases, there was a span of 14 bases. This CDR3 spans 15 amino acids. The CDR3: CSARDPQGIAYEQYF. Written as DNA, the CDR3 is TGCAGTGCTAGAGATCCTCAGGGGATCGCCTACGAGCAGTACTTC.

A few counts support this clonotype. The chain employs TRBV9 and TRBJ2-3; D is undetermined. Trimming removed 0 bases at V and 0 bases at J, with 8 bases between. The germline V gene has CDR1 SGDLS and CDR2 YYNGEE. The CDR3 is 15 amino acids. CDR3 sequence reads: CASSVDGISTDTQYF. DNA of the CDR3: TGTGCCAGCAGCGTAGACGGAATTAGCACAGATACGCAGTATTTT.

This clonotype was observed a single time. J is TRBJ2-4 and V is TRBV5-5; D might be TRBD2 (6 bases). The end of the DNA is better explained by TRBJ2-7, so the J call may be wrong. Germline V gives CDR1 SGHKS, CDR2 YYEKEE (reference sequence). There are 19 residues in the CDR3. CDR3 in DNA: TGTGCCAGCAGCCACAGTTCAGGGACTGGCGGGAAGAGCTCCTACGAGCAGTACTTC. It yields the protein CASSHSSGTGGKSSYEQYF.

This clonotype appeared a few times. V is TRBV9 and J is TRBJ2-1; TRBD2 matches 7 bases. The V gene end was trimmed by 4 bases and the J gene end by 7 bases; junction bases not matched to a gene: 14. The CDR3 spans 16 residues. Germline-derived CDR1 and CDR2 are SGDLS and YYNGEE. The CDR3 reads CASSTLGGGSSNEQFF. CDR3 DNA: TGTGCCAGCAGCACCCTTGGCGGGGGAAGCTCAAATGAGCAGTTCTTC.

Regarding this clonotype: This could be a read error, since a much larger clone is one nucleotide away. The rearrangement joins TRBV15 to TRBJ2-1, with TRBD1 identical over 8 bases. Germline V gene sequence: CDR1 LNHNV, CDR2 YYDKDF (reference sequence). The CDR3 is made up of 14 amino acids. The CDR3 region has the DNA TGTGCCACCGGCAGGGACAGGTTCGGCAATGAGCAGTTCTTC. Translation: CATGRDRFGNEQFF.